The 9 T cell receptor beta chains given below trace back to one sample, sequenced in a study of shared clonotypes between healthy human individuals. Sequencing was performed with immunoSEQ multiplex PCR; in TCRdb, only in-frame clones are kept and a portion is missing. The sample carries about a million clones, 60% to 80% recorded once. The sequenced sample was memory CD4+ T cells sorted from blood. Subset here: CD45RA-negative fraction. The receptors derive from a man between 18 and 35 years old in good health.

This chain connects TRBV18 to TRBJ1-3; D is undetermined. The CDR3 contains 17 residues. CDR1 KGHSH and CDR2 LQKENI come from the germline V gene. The V gene lost 0 bases and the J gene lost 3 bases, with 15 bases spanning the gap. The CDR3 here is CASSPPASARGGNTIYF. As DNA, the CDR3 is TGTGCCAGCTCACCACCGGCCTCGGCTAGAGGTGGAAACACCATATATTTT.

The chain carries TRBV5-6 and TRBJ2-6, with D uncertain. This CDR3 is built from 15 residues. Per the germline V gene, CDR1 is SGHDT and CDR2 is YYEEEE. V lost 1 base and J 0 bases, leaving 5 bases between the germline ends. The CDR3 region is CASSLLDSGANVLTF. For the CDR3, the DNA is TGTGCCAGCAGCTTGTTAGACTCTGGGGCCAACGTCCTGACTTTC.

The rearrangement links TRBV9 to TRBJ2-1; TRBD2 aligns across 7 bases. CDR1 and CDR2 (germline): SGDLS, YYNGEE. V was clipped by 1 base and J by 0 bases; unmatched bases: 4. The CDR3 is 16 amino acids. This CDR3 is CASSVSSGPSYNEQFF. The CDR3 region has the DNA TGTGCCAGCAGCGTATCTAGCGGACCCTCCTACAATGAGCAGTTCTTC.

The chain combines TRBV6-1 with TRBJ1-5; D not resolved. The germline V gene has CDR1 MNHNS and CDR2 SASEGT. The CDR3 contains 16 residues. V was shortened by 0 bases and J by 1 base, with 10 bases between the two germline ends. In DNA form, the CDR3 reads TGTGCCAGCAGTGAAGCGGGAGGGTGGAGCAATCAGCCCCAGCATTTT. This gives the protein CASSEAGGWSNQPQHF.

This clone was seen a handful of times. The same CDR3 can be traced to other DNA sequences in this sample. The chain links TRBV19 to TRBJ2-7; either TRBD1 or TRBD2 may supply D (5 bases each). Trimming removed 8 bases from V and 1 base from J, with 15 bases in between. The germline V gene encodes CDR1 LNHDA and CDR2 SQIVND (reference sequence). This CDR3 comprises 14 residues. CDR3 sequence (DNA): TGTGCCAGTTCAGTCCGGGACGGATCCTACGAGCAGTACTTC. This gives the protein CASSVRDGSYEQYF.

This clone occurred once. The chain uses TRBV19 and TRBJ2-5; TRBD2 matches 8 bases. The CDR3 spans 15 residues. The trim removed 10 bases at V and 4 bases at J, leaving 14 bases unmatched. CDR1 LNHDA and CDR2 SQIVND come from the germline V gene (reference sequence). CDR3 sequence reads: CATSPPGGARETQYF. CDR3 in DNA: TGTGCCACCAGTCCCCCGGGGGGGGCGAGAGAGACCCAGTACTTC.

The rearrangement links TRBV9 to TRBJ1-1; D is undetermined. The CDR3 length is 14 residues. Trimming stripped 0 bases from V and 5 bases from J, with 11 bases between. Germline assignment: CDR1 SGDLS and CDR2 YYNGEE. DNA for the CDR3: TGTGCCAGCAGCGTAGAAACCCATTTTACTGAAGCTTTCTTT. Translation: CASSVETHFTEAFF.

The chain has TRBV6-5 and TRBJ2-7; D gene unclear. The V gene lost 5 bases and the J gene lost 5 bases, with 7 bases spanning the gap. Germline values: CDR1 MNHEY, CDR2 SVGAGI. The CDR3 spans 11 residues. DNA for the CDR3: TGTGCCAGCAGTGATCCCCACGAGCAGTACTTC. Translation gives CASSDPHEQYF.

CDR3 amino acids: CAWQGSNYGYTF. The CDR3 region has the DNA TGTGCCTGGCAGGGATCTAACTATGGCTACACCTTC. The chain couples TRBV7-9 to TRBJ1-2; tentatively, D is TRBD1 (5 bases). Per the germline V gene, CDR1 is SEHNR and CDR2 is FQNEAQ (reference sequence). The CDR3 spans 12 residues. V shed 11 bases and J shed 0 bases, with 10 bases lying between them. The full variable domain, rest sourced from reference TRBV7-9 and TRBJ1-2, is DTGVSQNPRHKITKRGQNVTFRCDPISEHNRLYWYRQTLGQGPEFLTYFQNEAQLEKSRLLSDRFSAERPKGSFSTLEIQRTEQGDSAMYLCAWQGSNYGYTFGSGTRLTVV.